The clone carrying this T cell receptor beta chain appeared many times. Its antigen remains unidentified. This CDR3 is 14 amino acids long. Between the trimmed V and J ends, which lost 5 bases and 3 bases, there was a span of 14 bases. From germline, CDR1 is DFQATT and CDR2 SNEGSKA (reference sequence). These data come from a study of spatial heterogeneity in lung cancer. General observations from the study: Tallies of expanded TCRs, which were sorted into ubiquitous and regional groups, correlated with counts of ubiquitous and regional nonsynonymous mutations, respectively. One measure, the expanded intratumoral alpha and beta TCR count, tracked tumor mutation counts.

Time point defined: sample taken at primary tumor resection. Untreated early-stage non-small cell lung cancer patients, roughly 72 in total, were the donors. Tumor, nontumor lung or frozen PBMC supplied whole RNA, sequenced without sorting. TCRdb passed the 5' RACE reads through MiXCR, listing each CDR3 protein once. The sample has over 10,000 distinct CDR3 sequences, just over 5% seen once. The V gene is TRBV20-1, the J gene TRBJ2-1; no clear D. The TCR comes from a male donor with early-stage non-small cell lung cancer. The sample was lung tumor tissue, taken at surgery. This CDR3 is CSAQVSGYYNEQFF. The CDR3 nucleotides read TGCAGTGCTCAGGTTTCAGGCTACTACAATGAGCAGTTCTTC.